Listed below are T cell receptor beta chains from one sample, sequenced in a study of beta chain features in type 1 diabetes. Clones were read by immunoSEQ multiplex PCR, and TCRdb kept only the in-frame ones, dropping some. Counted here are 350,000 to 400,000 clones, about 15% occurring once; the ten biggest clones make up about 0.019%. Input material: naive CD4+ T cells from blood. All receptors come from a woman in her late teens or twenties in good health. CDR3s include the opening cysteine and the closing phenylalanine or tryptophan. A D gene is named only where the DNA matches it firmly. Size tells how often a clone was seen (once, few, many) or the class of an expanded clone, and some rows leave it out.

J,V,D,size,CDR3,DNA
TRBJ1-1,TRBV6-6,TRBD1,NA,CASSRGQGRGTEAFF,TGTGCCAGCAGCCGGGGACAGGGACGAGGCACTGAAGCTTTCTTT
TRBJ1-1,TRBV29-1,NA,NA,CSVDYLSGRGTEAFF,TGCAGCGTTGATTATTTGTCGGGCAGGGGCACTGAAGCTTTCTTT
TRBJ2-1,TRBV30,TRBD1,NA,CAWIQGTVHSYNEQFF,TGTGCCTGGATACAGGGGACGGTCCATTCCTACAATGAGCAGTTCTTC
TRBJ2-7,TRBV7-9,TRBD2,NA,CASSLEGGNYEQYF,TGTGCCAGCAGCTTAGAGGGAGGGAATTACGAGCAGTACTTC
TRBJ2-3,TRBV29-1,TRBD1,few,CSVEKGQADTQYF,TGCAGCGTTGAAAAGGGACAGGCAGATACGCAGTATTTT
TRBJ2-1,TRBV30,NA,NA,CAWSRSSYNEQFF,TGTGCCTGGAGTCGGTCTAGCTACAATGAGCAGTTCTTC
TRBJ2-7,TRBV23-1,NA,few,CASSQSGEGCPYEQYF,TGCGCCAGCAGTCAATCAGGGGAAGGGTGCCCCTACGAGCAGTACTTC
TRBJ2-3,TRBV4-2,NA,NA,CASSQGTQFTDTQYF,TGTGCCAGCAGCCAAGGGACACAATTCACAGATACGCAGTATTTT
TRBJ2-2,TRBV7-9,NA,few,CASSPQANTGELFF,TGTGCCAGCAGCCCGCAGGCGAACACCGGGGAGCTGTTTTTT
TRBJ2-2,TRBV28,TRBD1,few,CASRGTGNTGELFF,TGTGCCAGCAGGGGGACAGGGAACACCGGGGAGCTGTTTTTT
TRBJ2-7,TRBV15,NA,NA,CATSRVGAREQYF,TGTGCCACCAGCAGAGTGGGGGCGAGGGAGCAGTACTTC